The 15 T cell receptor beta chains below all came from one sample that was sequenced in a study of blood T cell repertoires in COVID-19. This table comes from immunoSEQ multiplex PCR, and its TCRdb copy is limited to in-frame clones, with some not included. This sample yields 250,000 to 350,000 clones, of which approximately 86% are seen a single time; around 4.5% belongs to the top ten. Sample: peripheral blood. The receptor source for this set is a woman between 50 and 59 years old with active or convalescent COVID-19.

A single count supports this clone. The chain uses TRBV19 and TRBJ2-1, with a tentative D call TRBD1 (6 bases). CDR3 size: 15 residues. Germline V CDR1 and CDR2: LNHDA, SQIVND (reference sequence). V was pared by 3 bases and J by 2 bases, with 11 bases between. CDR3 bases: TGTGCCAGTAGTATTCTCAGGGGAACCTACAATGAGCAGTTCTTC. As protein: CASSILRGTYNEQFF.

The chain links TRBV10-3 to TRBJ2-7; perhaps TRBD2 as D (6 bases). CDR1 and CDR2 from the germline V gene are ENHRY and SYGVKD. This CDR3 contains 14 residues. V was trimmed by 2 bases and J by 7 bases, leaving 15 bases between them. The CDR3 DNA reads TGTGCCATCAGTGAGGGGCTTCCCGGGGGAGAGCAGTACTTC. Its translation: CAISEGLPGGEQYF.

The chain has TRBV4-2 and TRBJ2-1; 14 bases are shared with TRBD2. CDR3 length equals 18 residues. Trimming removed 4 bases from V and 5 bases from J; junction bases left unmatched: 10. CDR1 is LGHNA and CDR2 is YNFKEQ in the germline V gene. CDR3 bases: TGTGCCAGCAGCCTCATATGGGGGGGACTAGCGGGAGACAATGAGCAGTTCTTC. It translates to CASSLIWGGLAGDNEQFF.

The gene calls are TRBV7-3 and TRBJ2-1, with 13 bases matching TRBD2. Trimming took 3 bases from V and 4 from J; bases not matched to a gene: 3. From germline, CDR1 is SGHTA and CDR2 FQGTGA. This CDR3 contains 16 residues. The CDR3 region is CASSFGTSGTYNEQFF. The CDR3 coding sequence is TGTGCCAGCAGCTTCGGGACTAGCGGGACATACAATGAGCAGTTCTTC.

This chain joins TRBV10-3 and TRBJ2-5; no reliable D call. CDR1 ENHRY and CDR2 SYGVKD come from the germline V gene. CDR3 length: 13 amino acids. The V gene lost 4 bases and the J gene lost 2 bases, with 8 bases spanning the gap. This CDR3 is CAISVGQQETQYF. The CDR3 bases are TGTGCCATCAGTGTTGGCCAACAAGAGACCCAGTACTTC.

The chain combines TRBV28 with TRBJ1-2, with D tentatively TRBD1 (6 bases). The CDR3 runs to 14 residues. In germline, CDR1 is MDHEN, CDR2 SYDVKM. Trimming stripped 6 bases from V and 5 bases from J, with 16 bases between. The DNA of the CDR3 is TGTGCCAGCAGAGGGGGATGGGGGAATTATGGCTACACCTTC. As protein: CASRGGWGNYGYTF.

The chain couples TRBV19 to TRBJ1-6; D not resolved. The CDR3 is 13 residues long. Germline V gene lookup returns CDR1 LNHDA and CDR2 SQIVND (reference sequence). V dropped 7 bases and J dropped 8 bases, with 12 bases sitting between them. CDR3 coding DNA: TGTGCCAGTAACACGGACTTTGATTCACCCCTCCACTTT. Translating gives CASNTDFDSPLHF.

CDR3 sequence: CASSKGRGASYNSPLHF. The CDR3 bases are TGTGCCAGCAGCAAAGGGAGAGGAGCCTCCTATAATTCACCCCTCCACTTT. The V and J genes are TRBV21-1 and TRBJ1-6. TRBV21-1 is shown as a pseudogene. The CDR3 covers 17 residues.

This clone has just one count. J is TRBJ2-1 and V is TRBV7-9; 13 bases align to TRBD2. This CDR3 has 15 amino acids. Germline V gives CDR1 SEHNR, CDR2 FQNEAQ (reference sequence). The junction had 6 bases not matched to a gene; V was cut back by 3 bases and J by 10 bases. The CDR3 spells CASSFTSGRAGEQFF. CDR3 DNA: TGTGCCAGCAGCTTTACTAGCGGGAGGGCCGGGGAGCAGTTCTTC.

The CDR3 loop reads CASSQGHYGYTF. CDR3 nucleotides: TGTGCCAGCAGCCAGGGGCACTATGGCTACACCTTC. This chain joins TRBV7-8 and TRBJ1-2; tentative D call: TRBD1 (6 bases). Germline CDR1 and CDR2: SGHVS and FQNEAQ. This CDR3 is built from 12 residues. Trimming took off 5 bases at V and 3 bases at J, with 7 bases between the two ends.

This rearrangement joins TRBV3-1 (or the pseudogene TRBV3-2) to TRBJ1-1, with 10 bases lining up with TRBD1. Trimming cost V 1 base and J 11 bases; bases outside gene matches: 7. This CDR3 region has 14 residues. Germline CDR1 reads LGHDT; CDR2 reads YNNKEL (reference sequence). The CDR3 coding sequence is TGTGCCAGCAGCCAAGTTCGACAGGGGGCTGGGGCTTTCTTT. This translates into CASSQVRQGAGAFF.

The chain uses TRBV6-2 or TRBV6-3 and TRBJ2-7; D remains ambiguous. The length of the CDR3 is 11 residues. V lost 4 bases and J 6 bases, leaving 7 bases between the germline ends. Germline V gene lookup returns CDR1 MNHEY and CDR2 SVGEGT. The CDR3: CASSFRSEQYF. DNA of the CDR3: TGTGCCAGCAGTTTTAGAAGCGAGCAGTACTTC.

This clone was found once. This rearrangement joins TRBV7-2 to TRBJ2-3; 9 bases are shared with TRBD2. The CDR3 length is 15 residues. The germline V gene encodes CDR1 SGHTA and CDR2 FQGNSA. The trim removed 6 bases at V and 5 bases at J, leaving 9 bases unmatched. This CDR3 is CASRPGREGRDTQYF. The CDR3 nucleotides are TGTGCCAGCAGACCGGGGCGGGAGGGACGAGATACGCAGTATTTT.

This clone was picked up many times. This chain connects TRBV4-1 to TRBJ2-1; D may be TRBD1 (5 bases). The CDR3 is 13 amino acids. Germline CDR1 reads MGHRA; CDR2 reads YSYEKL. The germline V and J ends were trimmed by 0 bases and 7 bases, with 7 bases remaining between them. CDR3 residues: CASSQDRVNEQFF. In nucleotides, the CDR3 is TGCGCCAGCAGCCAAGACAGGGTAAATGAGCAGTTCTTC.

V gene TRBV7-2 combines with J gene TRBJ1-6, with 7 nucleotides matching TRBD1. CDR3 length equals 14 residues. Germline CDR1 reads SGHTA; CDR2 reads FQGNSA. J gave up 9 bases and V 4 bases, and 6 bases lay outside the gene matches. The CDR3 DNA reads as TGTGCCAGCAGCTCTCCAGGGGGTGGTTCACCCCTCCACTTT. Translated: CASSSPGGGSPLHF.